These T cell receptor beta chains were read from a single sample in a study of cytomegalovirus exposure and HLA in healthy donors. TCRdb's table, derived via immunoSEQ multiplex PCR, lists solely in-frame clones and lacks some. This sample has tens of thousands of clones, with approximately 69% found just once. Material: PBMCs. The receptors were gathered from a boy between 10 and 17 years old in good health and CMV-seropositive. The CDR3 runs from the conserved cysteine through the conserved F or W. A D gene is named only where the DNA matches it firmly. Only some rows state a clone size, as once, few, many or a class for expanded clones.

v_gene: TRBV7-9
d_gene: -
j_gene: TRBJ2-5
abundance: -
CDR3aa: CASSQTGGKETQYF
CDR3nt: TGTGCCAGCAGCCAAACTGGAGGAAAGGAGACCCAGTACTTC

v_gene: TRBV2
d_gene: -
j_gene: TRBJ2-7
abundance: once
CDR3aa: CAGRGRGVYEQYF
CDR3nt: TGTGCGGGGCGTGGGCGTGGGGTCTACGAGCAGTACTTC

v_gene: TRBV20-1
d_gene: TRBD2
j_gene: TRBJ2-7
abundance: -
CDR3aa: CSAWTSGRQLF
CDR3nt: TGCAGTGCTTGGACTAGCGGGAGGCAACTCTTC

v_gene: TRBV7-2
d_gene: -
j_gene: TRBJ2-7
abundance: -
CDR3aa: CASSLLPAYEQYF
CDR3nt: TGTGCCAGCAGCCTTCTTCCAGCCTACGAGCAGTACTTC

v_gene: TRBV5-6
d_gene: TRBD2
j_gene: TRBJ2-7
abundance: -
CDR3aa: CASSLGLANYEQYF
CDR3nt: TGTGCCAGCAGCCTAGGACTAGCGAACTACGAGCAGTACTTC

v_gene: TRBV5-1
d_gene: -
j_gene: TRBJ1-1
abundance: -
CDR3aa: CASSPTAGGRYTEAFF
CDR3nt: TGCGCCAGCAGCCCCACCGCCGGGGGGCGGTACACTGAAGCTTTCTTT

v_gene: TRBV19
d_gene: TRBD2
j_gene: TRBJ2-1
abundance: -
CDR3aa: CASSATSGEGSYNEQFF
CDR3nt: TGTGCCAGTAGTGCCACTAGCGGGGAAGGCTCCTACAATGAGCAGTTCTTC

v_gene: TRBV30
d_gene: TRBD1
j_gene: TRBJ1-2
abundance: -
CDR3aa: CAFKRQGAGYTF
CDR3nt: TGTGCCTTCAAACGACAGGGGGCTGGCTACACCTTC

v_gene: TRBV14
d_gene: -
j_gene: TRBJ1-2
abundance: -
CDR3aa: CASSPGPRGYTF
CDR3nt: TGTGCCAGCAGCCCTGGCCCCCGCGGCTACACCTTC

v_gene: TRBV30
d_gene: -
j_gene: TRBJ1-2
abundance: -
CDR3aa: CAWSVANNYGYTF
CDR3nt: TGTGCCTGGAGTGTAGCCAATAACTATGGCTACACCTTC

v_gene: TRBV4-1
d_gene: TRBD1
j_gene: TRBJ1-1
abundance: few
CDR3aa: CASSQADRAPEAFF
CDR3nt: TGCGCCAGCAGCCAAGCGGACAGGGCCCCTGAAGCTTTCTTT

v_gene: TRBV18
d_gene: -
j_gene: TRBJ1-2
abundance: few
CDR3aa: CASSPADNYGYTF
CDR3nt: TGTGCCAGCTCACCGGCAGATAACTATGGCTACACCTTC

v_gene: TRBV6-5
d_gene: -
j_gene: TRBJ1-6
abundance: few
CDR3aa: CASSSSTGGLDSPLHF
CDR3nt: -

v_gene: TRBV5-1
d_gene: -
j_gene: TRBJ2-2
abundance: few
CDR3aa: CASSLLPGAGTGELFF
CDR3nt: TGCGCCAGCAGCCTATTACCGGGAGCGGGCACCGGGGAGCTGTTTTTT

v_gene: TRBV7-8
d_gene: TRBD2
j_gene: TRBJ2-1
abundance: -
CDR3aa: CASSFGLAGEQFF
CDR3nt: TGTGCCAGCAGCTTCGGACTAGCGGGTGAGCAGTTCTTC

v_gene: TRBV10-2
d_gene: -
j_gene: TRBJ1-1
abundance: once
CDR3aa: CASRGLVEAFF
CDR3nt: TGCGCCAGCAGGGGACTCGTTGAAGCTTTCTTT

v_gene: TRBV5-1
d_gene: TRBD1
j_gene: TRBJ2-2
abundance: -
CDR3aa: CASSLLTGSTGELFF
CDR3nt: TGCGCCAGCAGCCTTTTGACAGGGAGCACCGGGGAGCTGTTTTTT

v_gene: TRBV7-9
d_gene: TRBD2
j_gene: TRBJ2-7
abundance: -
CDR3aa: CASSWPTSGGFSYEQYF
CDR3nt: TGTGCCAGCAGCTGGCCGACTAGCGGGGGTTTCTCCTACGAGCAGTACTTC

v_gene: TRBV18
d_gene: -
j_gene: TRBJ1-3
abundance: -
CDR3aa: CASSPLQTDSGNTIYF
CDR3nt: TGTGCCAGCTCACCACTTCAGACAGACTCTGGAAACACCATATATTTT

v_gene: TRBV6-5
d_gene: -
j_gene: TRBJ1-1
abundance: -
CDR3aa: CASREGRRAFF
CDR3nt: TGTGCCAGCAGGGAGGGTCGCAGAGCTTTCTTT

v_gene: TRBV5-1
d_gene: TRBD1
j_gene: TRBJ1-4
abundance: few
CDR3aa: CASSPGQGGEKLFF
CDR3nt: TGCGCCAGCAGCCCTGGACAGGGGGGTGAAAAACTGTTTTTT

v_gene: TRBV18
d_gene: TRBD1
j_gene: TRBJ2-7
abundance: -
CDR3aa: CASSANHGQGTTYEQYF
CDR3nt: TGTGCCAGCTCCGCGAATCACGGACAGGGCACCACCTACGAGCAGTACTTC

v_gene: TRBV6-5
d_gene: TRBD1
j_gene: TRBJ1-1
abundance: -
CDR3aa: CAGGTGRPEAFF
CDR3nt: TGTGCCGGCGGGACAGGGAGGCCTGAAGCTTTCTTT

v_gene: TRBV30
d_gene: TRBD1
j_gene: TRBJ2-7
abundance: -
CDR3aa: CAWSVVQGAYEQYF
CDR3nt: TGTGCCTGGAGTGTTGTACAGGGGGCCTACGAGCAGTACTTC

v_gene: TRBV27
d_gene: TRBD1
j_gene: TRBJ1-2
abundance: -
CDR3aa: CASSSNQGQGSTGYTF
CDR3nt: TGTGCCAGCAGCTCCAACCAGGGACAGGGGTCAACGGGCTACACCTTC

v_gene: TRBV30
d_gene: TRBD1
j_gene: TRBJ2-7
abundance: -
CDR3aa: CAWSPPEGASLEQYF
CDR3nt: TGTGCCTGGAGTCCCCCAGAGGGGGCATCTCTCGAGCAGTACTTC

v_gene: TRBV6-1
d_gene: TRBD1
j_gene: TRBJ2-5
abundance: few
CDR3aa: CASSGTDQETQYF
CDR3nt: TGTGCCAGCAGCGGGACAGACCAAGAGACCCAGTACTTC

v_gene: TRBV5-1
d_gene: TRBD1
j_gene: TRBJ1-2
abundance: -
CDR3aa: CASSPGQGANYGYTF
CDR3nt: TGCGCCAGCAGCCCCGGGCAGGGGGCAAACTATGGCTACACCTTC

v_gene: TRBV27
d_gene: TRBD2
j_gene: TRBJ2-7
abundance: -
CDR3aa: CASSSLGLAAYEQYF
CDR3nt: TGTGCCAGCAGTTCGTTGGGACTAGCGGCCTACGAGCAGTACTTC

v_gene: TRBV2
d_gene: -
j_gene: TRBJ1-5
abundance: once
CDR3aa: CASSGPIREGNQPQHF
CDR3nt: TGTGCCAGCAGTGGCCCTATTCGGGAAGGCAATCAGCCCCAGCATTTT

v_gene: TRBV13
d_gene: -
j_gene: TRBJ2-7
abundance: -
CDR3aa: CASSSTPFGLAYEQYF
CDR3nt: TGTGCCAGCAGCTCAACCCCTTTCGGTCTTGCCTACGAGCAGTACTTC

v_gene: TRBV2
d_gene: TRBD1
j_gene: TRBJ1-5
abundance: few
CDR3aa: CASTGRGGLDQPQHF
CDR3nt: TGTGCCAGCACCGGGCGAGGGGGCTTAGATCAGCCCCAGCATTTT

v_gene: TRBV7-8
d_gene: -
j_gene: TRBJ2-3
abundance: few
CDR3aa: CASSSISIEGDTQYF
CDR3nt: TGTGCCAGCAGCTCCATTTCGATAGAGGGAGATACGCAGTATTTT

v_gene: TRBV6-5
d_gene: -
j_gene: TRBJ1-5
abundance: -
CDR3aa: CASSRDSNQPQHF
CDR3nt: TGTGCCAGCTCCCGGGATAGCAATCAGCCCCAGCATTTT

v_gene: TRBV19
d_gene: TRBD2
j_gene: TRBJ2-7
abundance: -
CDR3aa: CASSMGLAGNYEQYF
CDR3nt: TGTGCCAGTAGTATGGGACTAGCGGGAAACTACGAGCAGTACTTC

v_gene: TRBV5-1
d_gene: TRBD2
j_gene: TRBJ2-7
abundance: -
CDR3aa: CASSSSSGGLSYEQYF
CDR3nt: TGCGCCAGCAGCTCCTCTAGCGGGGGGCTATCCTACGAGCAGTACTTC

v_gene: TRBV5-1
d_gene: TRBD1
j_gene: TRBJ1-1
abundance: once
CDR3aa: CASSPSTGGAGLYTEAFF
CDR3nt: TGCGCCAGCAGCCCCAGCACAGGGGGGGCTGGGCTCTACACTGAAGCTTTCTTT

v_gene: TRBV5-1
d_gene: TRBD2
j_gene: TRBJ2-7
abundance: -
CDR3aa: CASTRTSGIDEQYF
CDR3nt: TGCGCCAGCACGAGGACTAGCGGGATAGATGAGCAGTACTTC

v_gene: TRBV29-1
d_gene: TRBD1
j_gene: TRBJ2-7
abundance: -
CDR3aa: CSVAGQGVEQYF
CDR3nt: TGCAGCGTGGCCGGACAGGGGGTCGAGCAGTACTTC

v_gene: TRBV7-6
d_gene: -
j_gene: TRBJ1-3
abundance: -
CDR3aa: CASSPRVGGFGNTIYF
CDR3nt: TGTGCCAGCAGCCCTCGGGTGGGCGGGTTTGGAAACACCATATATTTT

v_gene: TRBV9
d_gene: -
j_gene: TRBJ2-5
abundance: -
CDR3aa: CASSADMGGVGETQYF
CDR3nt: TGTGCCAGCAGCGCCGACATGGGGGGAGTGGGAGAGACCCAGTACTTC

v_gene: TRBV28
d_gene: TRBD2
j_gene: TRBJ2-2
abundance: few
CDR3aa: CASSTSVNTGELFF
CDR3nt: TGTGCCAGCAGTACTAGCGTGAACACCGGGGAGCTGTTTTTT

v_gene: TRBV29-1
d_gene: -
j_gene: TRBJ1-1
abundance: few
CDR3aa: CSVVLTGSGTEAFF
CDR3nt: TGCAGCGTTGTCTTGACAGGTAGTGGTACTGAAGCTTTCTTT

v_gene: TRBV4-2
d_gene: TRBD1
j_gene: TRBJ1-3
abundance: few
CDR3aa: CASSQDLQGATGNTIYF
CDR3nt: TGTGCCAGCAGCCAAGATCTGCAGGGGGCTACAGGAAACACCATATATTTT

v_gene: TRBV7-3
d_gene: -
j_gene: TRBJ2-1
abundance: -
CDR3aa: CASSQTQLGEQFF
CDR3nt: TGTGCCAGCAGCCAAACGCAGCTAGGTGAGCAGTTCTTC

v_gene: TRBV2
d_gene: TRBD1
j_gene: TRBJ1-5
abundance: few
CDR3aa: CASSPRGRRDQPQHF
CDR3nt: TGTGCCAGCAGTCCCAGGGGGCGCCGGGATCAGCCCCAGCATTTT

v_gene: TRBV6-4
d_gene: -
j_gene: TRBJ1-1
abundance: few
CDR3aa: CALLNTEAFF
CDR3nt: TGTGCCTTATTGAACACTGAAGCTTTCTTT

v_gene: TRBV2
d_gene: -
j_gene: TRBJ1-1
abundance: -
CDR3aa: CASSVGQNTEAFF
CDR3nt: TGTGCCAGCAGTGTGGGACAGAACACTGAAGCTTTCTTT

v_gene: TRBV18
d_gene: -
j_gene: TRBJ2-7
abundance: few
CDR3aa: CASSPIRTGPADGYEQYF
CDR3nt: TGTGCCAGCTCACCAATTCGTACAGGACCCGCCGACGGCTACGAGCAGTACTTC

v_gene: TRBV2
d_gene: -
j_gene: TRBJ1-2
abundance: -
CDR3aa: CASSFDSYGYTF
CDR3nt: TGTGCCAGCAGTTTTGACAGCTATGGCTACACCTTC

v_gene: TRBV30
d_gene: TRBD2
j_gene: TRBJ2-1
abundance: -
CDR3aa: CAWRLSPAGVSNEQFF
CDR3nt: TGTGCCTGGAGATTAAGCCCAGCGGGAGTGAGTAATGAGCAGTTCTTC

v_gene: TRBV18
d_gene: -
j_gene: TRBJ2-3
abundance: -
CDR3aa: CASSPLGDTQYF
CDR3nt: TGTGCCAGCTCACCCCTCGGGGATACGCAGTATTTT

v_gene: TRBV11-2
d_gene: -
j_gene: TRBJ1-1
abundance: -
CDR3aa: CASSQTGTMAFF
CDR3nt: TGTGCCAGCAGCCAAACAGGTACGATGGCTTTCTTT

v_gene: TRBV2
d_gene: -
j_gene: TRBJ2-7
abundance: once
CDR3aa: CASSAPGVGTYEQYF
CDR3nt: TGTGCCAGCAGTGCCCCGGGGGTAGGTACCTACGAGCAGTACTTC

v_gene: TRBV21-1
d_gene: -
j_gene: TRBJ2-7
abundance: -
CDR3aa: CASSKAGSGRLSTYEQYF
CDR3nt: TGTGCCAGCAGCAAAGCTGGGTCAGGGAGGTTGTCCACCTACGAGCAGTACTTC

v_gene: TRBV18
d_gene: -
j_gene: TRBJ1-5
abundance: -
CDR3aa: CASSVDRNTQPQHF
CDR3nt: TGTGCCAGCTCGGTCGACAGAAACACCCAGCCCCAGCATTTT

v_gene: TRBV7-9
d_gene: TRBD2
j_gene: TRBJ2-3
abundance: -
CDR3aa: CASSPVAGAIHYF
CDR3nt: TGTGCCAGCAGCCCAGTAGCGGGGGCCATCCACTATTTT

v_gene: TRBV11-1
d_gene: TRBD2
j_gene: TRBJ2-5
abundance: -
CDR3aa: CASSFSSGRETQYF
CDR3nt: TGTGCCAGCAGCTTCTCTAGCGGGAGGGAGACCCAGTACTTC

v_gene: TRBV5-1
d_gene: TRBD2
j_gene: TRBJ2-3
abundance: -
CDR3aa: CASSYVSGAGTDTQYF
CDR3nt: TGCGCCAGCAGCTACGTAAGCGGGGCCGGCACAGATACGCAGTATTTT